The clone carrying this TCR beta chain has a handful of counts. Its antigen is unknown. This entry is derived from a study of OX40 agonist ivuxolimab in advanced cancers. Across the whole study: Three partial responders included one hepatocellular carcinoma patient and two cutaneous melanoma patients. Regarding the study as a whole: Some nonresponders likewise displayed low normalized T-cell clonal expansion.

Sequencing used immunoSEQ multiplex PCR; TCRdb keeps in-frame clones, though not all of them. This sample has over 55,000 clones, with 65% to 85% found just once. Sequencing was performed on CD4+ or CD8+ T cells sorted from blood, taken in a trial of the OX40 agonist ivuxolimab. The source is an adult with an advanced solid tumor such as melanoma, head and neck, liver or kidney cancer.

The CDR3 DNA sequence: TGTGCCAGCAGTTACAAGGGGGTGGCTGAAGCTTTCTTT. Protein product: CASSYKGVAEAFF. The rearrangement uses TRBV6-6 and TRBJ1-1; D is possibly TRBD1 (6 bases). Germline CDR1 MNHNY, CDR2 SVGAGI (reference sequence). V lost 2 bases to trimming and J lost 6 bases, with 10 bases between them. The CDR3 loop spans 13 amino acids.